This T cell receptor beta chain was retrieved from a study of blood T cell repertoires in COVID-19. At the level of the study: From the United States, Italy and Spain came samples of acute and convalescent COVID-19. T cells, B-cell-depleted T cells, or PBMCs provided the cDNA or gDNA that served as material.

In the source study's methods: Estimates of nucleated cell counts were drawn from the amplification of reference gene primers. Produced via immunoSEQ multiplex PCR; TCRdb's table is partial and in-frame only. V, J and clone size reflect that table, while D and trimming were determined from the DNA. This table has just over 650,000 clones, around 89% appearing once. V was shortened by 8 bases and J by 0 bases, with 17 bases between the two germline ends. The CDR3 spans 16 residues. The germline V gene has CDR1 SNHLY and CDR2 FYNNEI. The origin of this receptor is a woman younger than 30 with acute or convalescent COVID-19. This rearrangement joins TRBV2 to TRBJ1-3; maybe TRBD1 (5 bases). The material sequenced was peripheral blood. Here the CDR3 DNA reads TGTGCCAGCGGGGGGTCAGGCGCTTACTCTGGAAACACCATATATTTT. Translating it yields CASGGSGAYSGNTIYF.